This T cell receptor beta chain was recovered during a study of naive and memory T cell subsets. Overall study results and limits: Especially in CD8 cells, naive repertoires contained a few larger clonotypes, possibly CD45RA-re-expressing memory cells.

A word on this clonotype: The antigen is not known.

An equimolar mix of two oligonucleotides served as the beta constant-region primer for TRBC1 and TRBC2. Four rounds of PCR amplified the ligated cDNA using nested alpha and beta constant-region primers plus SP2. TCRdb called the UMI-ligation and nested PCR reads again in MiXCR, with one record for every CDR3 protein. Seen here are over 80,000 distinct CDR3 sequences, roughly 12% observed once, and the top ten hold more than 0.13%. The receptor was derived from a human donor in good health. The sample comprised naive CD4+ T cells from blood.

The CDR3 region has the DNA TGTGCCAGCTCCGACAGACCTCGAGGGCCCCAGCATTTT. Encoded protein: CASSDRPRGPQHF. The chain couples TRBV18 to TRBJ1-5; tentatively, D is TRBD1 (5 bases). The CDR3 covers 13 residues. V was clipped by 6 bases and J by 9 bases, with 15 bases between them. CDR1 KGHSH and CDR2 LQKENI come from the germline V gene.